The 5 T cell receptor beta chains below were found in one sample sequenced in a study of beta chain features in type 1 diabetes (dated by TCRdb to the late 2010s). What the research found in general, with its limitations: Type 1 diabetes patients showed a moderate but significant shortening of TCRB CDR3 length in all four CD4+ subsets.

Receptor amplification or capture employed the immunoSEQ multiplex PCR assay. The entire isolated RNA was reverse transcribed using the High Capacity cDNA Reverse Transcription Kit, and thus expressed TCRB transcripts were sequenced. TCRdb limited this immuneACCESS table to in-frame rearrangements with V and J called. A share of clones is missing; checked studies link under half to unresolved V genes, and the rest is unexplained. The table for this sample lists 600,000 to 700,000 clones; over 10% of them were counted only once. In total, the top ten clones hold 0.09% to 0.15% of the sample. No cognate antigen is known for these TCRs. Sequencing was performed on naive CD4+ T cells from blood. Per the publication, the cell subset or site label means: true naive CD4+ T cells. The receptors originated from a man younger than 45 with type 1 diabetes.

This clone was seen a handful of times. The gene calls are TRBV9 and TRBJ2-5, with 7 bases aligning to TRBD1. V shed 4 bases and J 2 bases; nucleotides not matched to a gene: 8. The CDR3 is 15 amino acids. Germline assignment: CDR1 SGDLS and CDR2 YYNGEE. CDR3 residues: CASSTSTGIQETQYF. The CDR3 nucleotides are TGTGCCAGCAGCACCTCGACAGGGATACAAGAGACCCAGTACTTC.

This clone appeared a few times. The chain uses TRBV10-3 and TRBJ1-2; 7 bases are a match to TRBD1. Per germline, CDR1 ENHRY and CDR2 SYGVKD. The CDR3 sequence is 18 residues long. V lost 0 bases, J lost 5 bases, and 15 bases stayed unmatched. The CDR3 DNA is TGTGCCATCAGTGAGTCTTTGGCAGGGGGTGACCTGAGGTATGGCTACACCTTC. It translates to CAISESLAGGDLRYGYTF.

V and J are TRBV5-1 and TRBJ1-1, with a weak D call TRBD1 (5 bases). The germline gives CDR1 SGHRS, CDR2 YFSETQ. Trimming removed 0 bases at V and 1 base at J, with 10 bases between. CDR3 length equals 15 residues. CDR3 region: CASSLAGAANTEAFF. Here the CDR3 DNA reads TGCGCCAGCAGCTTGGCCGGGGCCGCGAACACTGAAGCTTTCTTT.

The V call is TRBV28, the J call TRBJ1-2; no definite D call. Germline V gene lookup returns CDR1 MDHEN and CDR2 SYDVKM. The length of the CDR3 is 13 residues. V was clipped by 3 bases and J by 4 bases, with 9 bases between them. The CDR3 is CASSLRRSYGYTF. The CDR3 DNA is TGTGCCAGCAGTTTGAGAAGAAGCTATGGCTACACCTTC.

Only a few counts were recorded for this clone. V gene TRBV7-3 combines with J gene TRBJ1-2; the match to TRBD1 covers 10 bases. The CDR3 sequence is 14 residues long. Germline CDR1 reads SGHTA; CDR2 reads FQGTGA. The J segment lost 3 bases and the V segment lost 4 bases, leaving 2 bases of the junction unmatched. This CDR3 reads CASSSGTGDYGYTF. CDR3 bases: TGTGCCAGCAGCTCCGGGACAGGGGACTATGGCTACACCTTC.